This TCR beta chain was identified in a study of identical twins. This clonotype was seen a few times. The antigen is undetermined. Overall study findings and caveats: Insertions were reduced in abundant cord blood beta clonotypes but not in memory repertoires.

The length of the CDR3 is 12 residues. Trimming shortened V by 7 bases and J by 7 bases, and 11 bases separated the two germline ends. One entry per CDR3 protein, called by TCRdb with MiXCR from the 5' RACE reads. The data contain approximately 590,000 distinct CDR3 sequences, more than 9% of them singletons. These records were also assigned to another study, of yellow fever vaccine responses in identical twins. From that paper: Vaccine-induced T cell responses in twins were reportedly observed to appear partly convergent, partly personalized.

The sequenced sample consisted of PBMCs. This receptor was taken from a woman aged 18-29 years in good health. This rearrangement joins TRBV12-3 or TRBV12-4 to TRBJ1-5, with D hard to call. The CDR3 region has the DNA TGTGCCAGCACCCATCGAAACCAGCCCCAGCATTTT. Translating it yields CASTHRNQPQHF.